A single sample gave rise to the 5 T cell receptor beta chains below, sequenced in a study of T cell responses to AZD1222 COVID-19 vaccine (dated by TCRdb to the early 2020s). Receptor libraries were prepared by the immunoSEQ multiplex PCR assay. In its TCRdb copy, this immuneACCESS table keeps in-frame sequences only and misses some clones. Where compared with another copy, unresolved V genes explain less than half of these, and the others have no known cause. This sample lists approximately 82,000 clones; more than 85% were detected once. The top ten clones comprise 2.5% to 3.5% of the sample. The time point label, read with the paper, signifies: about 28 days (+/-7) after the second vaccine dose. The sample consisted of peripheral blood, taken 28 days after the second AZD1222 dose. These receptors all come from an adult who received the AZD1222 COVID-19 vaccine.

The rearrangement uses TRBV28 and TRBJ2-1; the D is unclear. Germline CDR1 reads MDHEN; CDR2 reads SYDVKM. The CDR3 consists of 14 residues. Between the trimmed V and J ends, which lost 7 bases and 6 bases, there was a span of 16 bases. The CDR3 sequence is CASTPSRVPNEQFF. The CDR3 DNA sequence: TGTGCCAGCACCCCAAGCCGCGTTCCCAATGAGCAGTTCTTC.

The chain has TRBV6-5 and TRBJ2-5; D assignment may be TRBD1 or TRBD2 (6 bases each). V was cut by 4 bases and J by 4 bases, with 19 bases left in between. CDR1 MNHEY and CDR2 SVGAGI come from the germline V gene. This CDR3 is 16 amino acids long. CDR3 in DNA: TGTGCCAGCAGTTTGCTACAGGGCAAGGGAGGAGAGACCCAGTACTTC. Translated, it gives CASSLLQGKGGETQYF.

The V call is TRBV29-1, the J call TRBJ1-5; TRBD1 matches at 7 bases. The junction had 2 bases not matched to a gene; V was cut back by 1 base and J by 2 bases. The length of the CDR3 is 14 residues. Germline CDR1 reads SQVTM; CDR2 reads ANQGSEA. CDR3 loop: CSVEVGGGNQPQHF. CDR3 bases: TGCAGCGTTGAAGTAGGGGGCGGCAATCAGCCCCAGCATTTT.

This clone was seen just once. The V gene is TRBV4-3, the J gene TRBJ2-3, with D maybe TRBD2 (5 bases). Germline V gene sequence: CDR1 LGHNA, CDR2 YSLEER. With 4 bases removed from V and 0 bases from J, the gap between germline ends came to 14 bases. CDR3 size: 16 residues. CDR3 sequence (DNA): TGCGCCAGCAGCCGGGGAGTAGCGAGCAGCACAGATACGCAGTATTTT. This encodes CASSRGVASSTDTQYF.

V is TRBV4-1 and J is TRBJ1-2; 8 bases agree with TRBD1. CDR1 is MGHRA, CDR2 YSYEKL, per germline. This CDR3 is built from 15 residues. V lost 3 bases and J lost 4; bases outside the gene matches: 7. The CDR3 nucleotides read TGCGCCAGCAGCCAGACAGGGGTAAAGAGCTATGGCTACACCTTC. Translation gives CASSQTGVKSYGYTF.